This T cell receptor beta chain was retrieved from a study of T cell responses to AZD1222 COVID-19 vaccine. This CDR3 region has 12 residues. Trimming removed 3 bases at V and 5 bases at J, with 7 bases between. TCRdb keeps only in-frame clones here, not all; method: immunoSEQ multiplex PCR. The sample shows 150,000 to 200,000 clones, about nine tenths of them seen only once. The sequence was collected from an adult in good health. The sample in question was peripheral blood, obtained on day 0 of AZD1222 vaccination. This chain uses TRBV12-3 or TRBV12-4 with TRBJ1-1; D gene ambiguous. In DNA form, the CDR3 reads TGTGCCAGCAGTTTTTTTCGGACTGAAGCTTTCTTT. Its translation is CASSFFRTEAFF.